The clone carrying this T cell receptor (beta chain) was counted a few times. This sample is part of a study of blood T cell repertoires in COVID-19. About the research overall: Italy, Spain and the United States were the sources of the convalescent and acute COVID-19 samples.

V lost 0 bases to trimming and J lost 5 bases, with 12 bases between them. The CDR3 has 14 amino acids. Per the germline V gene, CDR1 is SGHRS and CDR2 is YFSETQ. Seattle cases were enrolled at active infection and followed longitudinally. Data came from immunoSEQ multiplex PCR; TCRdb stores just in-frame clones and leaves some out. The repertoire holds some 190,000 clones, with approximately 80% as singletons. The sequence was obtained from a woman of 80 years or more with COVID-19, enrolled during active disease. The source material was peripheral blood. This rearrangement joins TRBV5-1 to TRBJ2-7, with D perhaps TRBD2 (5 bases). The CDR3 spells CASSLEPGYDEQYF. The CDR3 nucleotides are TGCGCCAGCAGCTTGGAGCCGGGGTACGACGAGCAGTACTTC.